One and the same sample provided the 21 T cell receptor beta chains below, sequenced in a study of blood T cell repertoires in COVID-19. Produced via immunoSEQ multiplex PCR; TCRdb's table is partial and in-frame only. Among 25,000 to 35,000 clones listed, 85% to 95% were seen once. Sequenced material: peripheral blood. The receptors derive from a woman aged 65 to 85 with COVID-19, enrolled during active disease.

This rearrangement joins TRBV7-6 to TRBJ2-1; D is ambiguous. The V end was cut by 5 bases, the J end by 0 bases, with 11 bases between. The germline V gene has CDR1 SGHVS and CDR2 FNYEAQ. The CDR3 has 15 residues. The CDR3 sequence: CASSLNPSSYNEQFF. The CDR3 bases are TGTGCCAGCAGCCTCAACCCCAGCTCCTACAATGAGCAGTTCTTC.

This sequence joins TRBV11-3 and TRBJ2-1, with 8 bases matching TRBD2. The CDR3 has 15 amino acids. V shed 5 bases and J 7 bases; nucleotides not matched to a gene: 10. The germline V gene has CDR1 SGHNT and CDR2 YENEEA. Here the CDR3 DNA reads TGTGCCAGCAGCAGACAAGCGGGAGATAAGAATGAGCAGTTCTTC. Amino acid sequence: CASSRQAGDKNEQFF.

The gene calls are TRBV28 and TRBJ1-6, with unresolved D. Germline lookup yields CDR1 MDHEN and CDR2 SYDVKM. Between the trimmed V and J ends, which lost 4 bases and 6 bases, there was a span of 4 bases. The CDR3 extends over 12 amino acids. The CDR3: CASSSGNSPLHF. In DNA form, the CDR3 reads TGTGCCAGCAGTTCCGGTAATTCACCCCTCCACTTT.

This sequence joins TRBV4-1 and TRBJ1-1, with D possibly TRBD1 on 5 matching bases. Germline CDR1 MGHRA, CDR2 YSYEKL. The CDR3 is 16 amino acids. Trimming cost V 2 bases and J 0 bases, with 13 bases left between them. Written as DNA, the CDR3 is TGCGCCAGCAGCCAAAGCGGGGCATTCATGAACACTGAAGCTTTCTTT. As protein: CASSQSGAFMNTEAFF.

J is TRBJ1-4 and V is TRBV9; 10 nucleotides align to TRBD1. The CDR3 runs 16 residues. V shed 3 bases and J 8 bases; nucleotides not matched to a gene: 10. Per germline, CDR1 SGDLS and CDR2 YYNGEE. The CDR3 here is CASSEEPGQGYEKLFF. CDR3 nucleotides: TGTGCCAGCAGCGAAGAGCCGGGACAGGGGTACGAAAAACTGTTTTTT. The entire variable domain, with the rest obtained from reference TRBV9 and TRBJ1-4, is as follows: DSGVTQTPKHLITATGQRVTLRCSPRSGDLSVYWYQQSLDQGLQFLIQYYNGEERAKGNILERFSAQQFPDLHSELNLSSLELGDSALYFCASSEEPGQGYEKLFFGSGTQLSVL.

This rearrangement joins TRBV19 to TRBJ1-1; perhaps TRBD1 as D (6 bases). The CDR3 runs 11 residues. The germline V gene has CDR1 LNHDA and CDR2 SQIVND (reference sequence). V was cut by 5 bases and J by 8 bases, with 9 bases left in between. CDR3 protein: CASSLQGEAFF. CDR3 DNA sequence: TGTGCCAGTAGTCTACAGGGAGAAGCTTTCTTT.

The rearrangement uses TRBV27 and TRBJ2-3, with D uncertain. Trimming took off 3 bases at V and 3 bases at J, with 13 bases between the two ends. CDR3 length: 15 residues. CDR1 is MNHEY, CDR2 SMNVEV, per germline (reference sequence). The CDR3 region is CASSFAQASTDTQYF. For the CDR3, the DNA is TGTGCCAGCAGTTTCGCGCAGGCCTCGACAGATACGCAGTATTTT.

V and J are TRBV11-3 and TRBJ2-5, with D maybe TRBD1 (8 bases). The V and J ends lost 0 bases and 2 bases respectively, with 19 bases between them. This CDR3 contains 18 residues. Germline loops: CDR1 SGHNT, CDR2 YENEEA. CDR3 coding DNA: TGTGCCAGCAGCTTAGAGAGGGGGGGGACAGGAGTACAAGAGACCCAGTACTTC. Its translation is CASSLERGGTGVQETQYF.

The chain carries TRBV7-3 and TRBJ2-2; TRBD2 matches at 7 bases. The CDR3 is 16 residues long. Trimming cost V 1 base and J 4 bases; bases outside gene matches: 6. Germline V lookup: CDR1 SGHTA, CDR2 FQGTGA. The CDR3 sequence is CASSLSPGGSTGELFF. The CDR3 nucleotides are TGTGCCAGCAGCTTAAGTCCGGGGGGAAGCACCGGGGAGCTGTTTTTT.

J is TRBJ2-3 and V is TRBV27, with TRBD1 matching 9 bases. Per germline, CDR1 MNHEY and CDR2 SMNVEV (reference sequence). V was clipped by 3 bases and J by 3 bases; unmatched bases: 7. The CDR3 has 16 amino acids. Here the CDR3 DNA reads TGTGCCAGCAGTTTGGGAGCGGGACAGGGTACAGATACGCAGTATTTT. The encoded protein is CASSLGAGQGTDTQYF.

This clone was observed a single time. The V call is TRBV9, the J call TRBJ1-2, with D unclear. The V gene's germline CDR1 is SGDLS and CDR2 YYNGEE. The CDR3 extends over 13 amino acids. V lost 0 bases to trimming and J lost 8 bases, with 11 bases between them. Here the CDR3 reads CASSVDGRGGYTF. CDR3 bases: TGTGCCAGCAGCGTAGACGGGAGAGGGGGCTACACCTTC.

The chain links TRBV28 to TRBJ1-4, with TRBD1 identical over 11 bases. V lost 5 bases to trimming and J lost 10 bases; unmatched junction nucleotides: 9. Germline V gene sequence: CDR1 MDHEN, CDR2 SYDVKM. There are 15 residues in the CDR3. The CDR3 DNA reads TGTGCCAGCAGTGTGCGGACAGGGGGCTCGGTAAAACTGTTTTTT. Protein product: CASSVRTGGSVKLFF.

The V call is TRBV2, the J call TRBJ2-1, with 10 bases identical to TRBD2. V lost 1 base and J lost 4; bases outside the gene matches: 4. The CDR3 consists of 16 residues. Germline V gene sequence: CDR1 SNHLY, CDR2 FYNNEI. In DNA, the CDR3 is TGTGCCAGCAGTGAAGTCGAGCGGGAGGGTTACAATGAGCAGTTCTTC. It translates to CASSEVEREGYNEQFF.

The chain recombines TRBV27 with TRBJ1-2; 9 bases map to TRBD1. Germline V lookup: CDR1 MNHEY, CDR2 SMNVEV (reference sequence). Trimming cost V 6 bases and J 8 bases; bases outside gene matches: 7. This CDR3 contains 13 residues. The CDR3 sequence: CASSTGTGFGYTF. The DNA of the CDR3 is TGTGCCAGCAGCACCGGGACAGGGTTCGGCTACACCTTC.

The genes are TRBV7-9 and TRBJ2-5; the D gene is possibly TRBD2 (6 bases). There are 16 residues in the CDR3. Trimming removed 5 bases from V and 5 bases from J, with 21 bases in between. The germline CDR1 and CDR2 sequences are SEHNR and FQNEAQ (reference sequence). The CDR3 sequence: CASSPPKGRTGETQYF. The CDR3 coding sequence is TGTGCCAGCAGCCCTCCTAAGGGGAGGACCGGCGAGACCCAGTACTTC.

This sequence joins TRBV5-4 and TRBJ1-4; no clear D gene. CDR1 is SGHNT, CDR2 YYREEE, per germline (reference sequence). The ends were cut back, 0 bases at V and 4 bases at J, with 4 bases in the middle. The CDR3 extends over 13 amino acids. In nucleotides, the CDR3 is TGTGCCAGCAGCTTGGTCGGTAATGAAAAACTGTTTTTT. It specifies CASSLVGNEKLFF.

The chain is built from TRBV28 and TRBJ1-3; a weak D match, TRBD1 (6 bases). Germline V gene data show CDR1 as MDHEN and CDR2 as SYDVKM. The germline V and J ends were trimmed by 5 bases and 5 bases, with 19 bases remaining between them. This CDR3 has 16 residues. DNA for the CDR3: TGTGCCAGCAGTCCATCAACGACAGGATTGCGAAACACCATATATTTT. Translated: CASSPSTTGLRNTIYF.

The chain has TRBV28 and TRBJ1-4, with TRBD1 matching over 7 bases. Germline V gives CDR1 MDHEN, CDR2 SYDVKM. The CDR3 runs 14 residues. V lost 6 bases and J lost 8; bases outside the gene matches: 9. For the CDR3, the DNA is TGTGCCAGCAGCCACGGGACAGTAGGGGAAAAACTGTTTTTT. As protein: CASSHGTVGEKLFF.

The J gene is TRBJ1-5, the V gene TRBV5-4, with a tentative D call TRBD1 (5 bases). The V end lost 0 bases, the J end lost 7 bases, and 17 bases lay between the germline ends. Germline-derived CDR1 and CDR2 are SGHNT and YYREEE (reference sequence). The CDR3 loop spans 16 amino acids. CDR3 sequence: CASSLGGDFPPQPQHF. In DNA form, the CDR3 reads TGTGCCAGCAGCTTGGGGGGGGACTTCCCTCCGCAGCCCCAGCATTTT.

This chain links TRBV3-1 (or the pseudogene TRBV3-2) with TRBJ1-4; D remains ambiguous. V shed 2 bases and J shed 7 bases, with 17 bases lying between them. Germline CDR1 reads LGHDT; CDR2 reads YNNKEL (reference sequence). This CDR3 has 16 amino acids. CDR3 in amino acids: CASSQSRVGGIEKLFF. The CDR3, as DNA: TGTGCCAGCAGCCAAAGTCGTGTGGGCGGGATTGAAAAACTGTTTTTT.

The V gene is TRBV7-3, the J gene TRBJ2-1; TRBD1 matches 9 bases. This CDR3 has 15 amino acids. In germline, CDR1 is SGHTA, CDR2 FQGTGA. J was trimmed by 7 bases and V by 3 bases; bases with no gene match: 7. The CDR3 reads CASSLPRQGGNEQFF. Written as DNA, the CDR3 is TGTGCCAGCAGCTTGCCCCGACAGGGGGGAAATGAGCAGTTCTTC.